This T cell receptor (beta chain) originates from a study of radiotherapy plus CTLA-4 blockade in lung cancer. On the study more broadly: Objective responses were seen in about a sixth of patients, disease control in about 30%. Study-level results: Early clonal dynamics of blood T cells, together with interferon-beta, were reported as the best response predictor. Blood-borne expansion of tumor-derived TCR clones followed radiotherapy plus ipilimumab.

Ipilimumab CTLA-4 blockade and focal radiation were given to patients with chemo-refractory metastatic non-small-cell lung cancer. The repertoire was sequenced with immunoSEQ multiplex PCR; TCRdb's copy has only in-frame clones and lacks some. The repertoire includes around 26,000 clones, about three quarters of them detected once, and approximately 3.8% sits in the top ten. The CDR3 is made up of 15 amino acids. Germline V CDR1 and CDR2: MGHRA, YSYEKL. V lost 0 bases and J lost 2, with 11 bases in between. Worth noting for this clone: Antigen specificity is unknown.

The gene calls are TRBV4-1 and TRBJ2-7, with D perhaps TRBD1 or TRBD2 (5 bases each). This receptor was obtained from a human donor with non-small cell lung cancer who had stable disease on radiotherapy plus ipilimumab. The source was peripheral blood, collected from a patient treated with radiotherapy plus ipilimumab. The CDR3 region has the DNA TGCGCCAGCAGCCAAGATTACGGGACCCCCTACGAGCAGTACTTC. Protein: CASSQDYGTPYEQYF.